This T cell receptor (beta chain) is drawn from a study of cytomegalovirus exposure and HLA in healthy donors. TCRdb's table, derived via immunoSEQ multiplex PCR, lists solely in-frame clones and lacks some. Of over 60,000 clones listed, over 90% are singletons. V lost 4 bases and J 0 bases, leaving 10 bases between the germline ends. The CDR3 covers 14 residues. Germline values: CDR1 MDHEN, CDR2 SYDVKM. Separate from the approximately 730-subject first cohort, the roughly 120-subject validation cohort was the one that the donors belonged to. The sequencing sample was made of PBMCs. This TCR derives from a woman younger than 35 in good health and CMV-seropositive. This chain uses TRBV28 with TRBJ2-7; D is unresolved. CDR3 DNA: TGTGCCAGCAGTTCCACACTACGCTCCTACGAGCAGTACTTC. Translation gives CASSSTLRSYEQYF.